These T cell receptor beta chains were read from a single sample in a study of blood T cells in healthy people across ages. TCRdb re-derived calls from the 5' RACE reads in MiXCR, one entry per CDR3 protein. The sample consists of under 800,000 distinct CDR3 sequences, roughly 41% of them appearing once. Input material: blood. Receptors were obtained from a woman aged 55-70 years in good health. CDR3s include the opening cysteine and the closing phenylalanine or tryptophan. D genes are given only for firm matches. Clone size is given for some rows only: seen once, a few or many times, or a class if the clone is expanded.

V gene: TRBV12-3/TRBV12-4; clone size: NA; J gene: TRBJ2-3; D gene: TRBD2; CDR3 protein: CASSLSELASDTQYF; CDR3 DNA: TGTGCCAGCAGTTTATCGGAACTAGCGAGCGATACGCAGTATTTT
V gene: TRBV2; clone size: NA; J gene: TRBJ2-7; D gene: NA; CDR3 protein: CASIEQLYEQYF; CDR3 DNA: TGTGCCAGCATCGAACAGCTCTACGAGCAGTACTTC
V gene: TRBV11-2; clone size: NA; J gene: TRBJ2-1; D gene: TRBD2; CDR3 protein: CASSLGGLAGFEQFF; CDR3 DNA: TGTGCCAGCAGCTTAGGGGGGCTAGCGGGTTTTGAGCAGTTCTTC
V gene: TRBV7-2; clone size: once; J gene: TRBJ1-3; D gene: NA; CDR3 protein: CASSSFTSTGNTIYF; CDR3 DNA: TGTGCCAGCAGCTCTTTTACTAGTACTGGAAACACCATATATTTT
V gene: TRBV9; clone size: NA; J gene: TRBJ2-1; D gene: NA; CDR3 protein: CASSVGAPVRNEQFF; CDR3 DNA: TGTGCCAGCAGCGTAGGTGCTCCCGTACGGAATGAGCAGTTCTTC
V gene: TRBV3-1; clone size: once; J gene: TRBJ1-5; D gene: NA; CDR3 protein: CAISQVSNQPQHF; CDR3 DNA: TGTGCCATCAGCCAGGTTAGCAATCAGCCCCAGCATTTT
V gene: TRBV18; clone size: many; J gene: TRBJ2-7; D gene: TRBD2; CDR3 protein: CASSPGSGRDEQYF; CDR3 DNA: TGTGCCAGCTCACCAGGCTCCGGGAGGGACGAGCAGTACTTC
V gene: TRBV9; clone size: NA; J gene: TRBJ2-7; D gene: NA; CDR3 protein: CASSPGGDEQYF; CDR3 DNA: TGTGCCAGCAGCCCAGGCGGGGACGAGCAGTACTTC
V gene: TRBV3-1; clone size: NA; J gene: TRBJ2-7; D gene: TRBD2; CDR3 protein: CASSRDRGGQGTYEQYF; CDR3 DNA: TGTGCCAGCAGCCGCGATCGGGGAGGGCAGGGAACCTACGAGCAGTACTTC
V gene: TRBV4-1; clone size: NA; J gene: TRBJ1-2; D gene: TRBD1; CDR3 protein: CASSPDRTGYGYTF; CDR3 DNA: TGCGCCAGCAGCCCGGACAGGACTGGGTATGGCTACACCTTC
V gene: TRBV4-2; clone size: NA; J gene: TRBJ2-2; D gene: NA; CDR3 protein: CASSQHSGGELFF; CDR3 DNA: TGTGCCAGCAGCCAACACTCGGGCGGGGAGCTGTTTTTT
V gene: TRBV20-1; clone size: NA; J gene: TRBJ1-5; D gene: TRBD1; CDR3 protein: CSARRRAGGGQPQHF; CDR3 DNA: TGCAGTGCAAGAAGGAGGGCAGGGGGCGGGCAGCCCCAGCATTTT
V gene: TRBV27; clone size: once; J gene: TRBJ2-3; D gene: TRBD2; CDR3 protein: CASSLWGLDVPDTQYF; CDR3 DNA: TGTGCCAGCAGTTTATGGGGACTAGACGTCCCAGATACGCAGTATTTT
V gene: TRBV28; clone size: few; J gene: TRBJ2-3; D gene: NA; CDR3 protein: CASRNDLTDTQYF; CDR3 DNA: TGTGCCAGCAGAAATGACCTCACAGATACGCAGTATTTT
V gene: TRBV14; clone size: few; J gene: TRBJ1-2; D gene: TRBD1; CDR3 protein: CASSQGGTGANYGYTF; CDR3 DNA: TGTGCCAGCAGCCAAGGAGGGACAGGGGCTAACTATGGCTACACCTTC
V gene: TRBV14; clone size: few; J gene: TRBJ2-3; D gene: NA; CDR3 protein: CASSQASQGTDTQYF; CDR3 DNA: TGTGCCAGCAGCCAAGCTTCCCAGGGCACAGATACGCAGTATTTT
V gene: TRBV2; clone size: few; J gene: TRBJ1-1; D gene: NA; CDR3 protein: CASSVREAGKDTEAFF; CDR3 DNA: TGTGCCAGCAGTGTCCGAGAGGCAGGAAAGGACACTGAAGCTTTCTTT
V gene: TRBV7-9; clone size: many; J gene: TRBJ2-3; D gene: NA; CDR3 protein: CASSLGRGSDTQYF; CDR3 DNA: TGTGCCAGCAGTTTGGGACGCGGGTCAGATACGCAGTATTTT
V gene: TRBV9; clone size: many; J gene: TRBJ2-5; D gene: TRBD1; CDR3 protein: CASSVTGTGSQETQYF; CDR3 DNA: TGTGCCAGCAGCGTAACAGGGACAGGGAGTCAAGAGACCCAGTACTTC
V gene: TRBV9; clone size: NA; J gene: TRBJ2-1; D gene: NA; CDR3 protein: CASSGERAGEQFF; CDR3 DNA: TGTGCCAGCAGCGGGGAAAGGGCCGGAGAGCAGTTCTTC
V gene: TRBV5-1; clone size: many; J gene: TRBJ1-1; D gene: NA; CDR3 protein: CASSPTDSNTEAFF; CDR3 DNA: TGCGCCAGCAGCCCTACCGACAGCAACACTGAAGCTTTCTTT
V gene: TRBV20-1; clone size: NA; J gene: TRBJ2-1; D gene: TRBD1; CDR3 protein: CSATSGTGAYNEQFF; CDR3 DNA: TGCAGTGCTACCTCCGGGACAGGGGCCTACAATGAGCAGTTCTTC
V gene: TRBV5-3; clone size: NA; J gene: TRBJ1-2; D gene: NA; CDR3 protein: CASSFQRPRGDRYGYTF; CDR3 DNA: TGTGCCAGCAGCTTTCAAAGACCCCGGGGAGATCGGTATGGCTACACCTTC
V gene: TRBV28; clone size: NA; J gene: TRBJ2-3; D gene: NA; CDR3 protein: CASSSLRVAGTGTDTQYF; CDR3 DNA: TGTGCCAGCAGTTCCCTCCGGGTCGCAGGGACTGGCACAGATACGCAGTATTTT